This is a list of T cell receptor beta chains from one sample in a study of cytomegalovirus exposure and HLA in healthy donors. The method was immunoSEQ multiplex PCR; TCRdb's version includes in-frame clones alone and lacks a portion of them. Of about 90,000 clones detected, approximately 90% appear once; the ten largest clones hold about 2.3%. The sequenced material came from PBMCs. The receptor source for this set is a man between 18 and 29 years old in good health and CMV-seronegative. The conserved cysteine and the conserved F or W are not part of the CDR3 here. The D gene is left open where the match is weak.

j_gene: TRBJ2-1; d_gene: TRBD2; v_gene: TRBV28; CDR3aa: ASSPTRTSGHNEQF
j_gene: TRBJ1-1; d_gene: .; v_gene: TRBV6-6; CDR3aa: ASSYGARHTEAF
j_gene: TRBJ2-5; d_gene: TRBD1; v_gene: TRBV7-2; CDR3aa: ASSFPDRGGETQY
j_gene: TRBJ2-1; d_gene: .; v_gene: TRBV6-6; CDR3aa: ASSYSGGSYNEQF
j_gene: TRBJ2-1; d_gene: .; v_gene: TRBV11-2; CDR3aa: ASSLELADEQF
j_gene: TRBJ1-6; d_gene: .; v_gene: TRBV28; CDR3aa: ASSFSDNSPLH
j_gene: TRBJ2-7; d_gene: .; v_gene: TRBV18; CDR3aa: ASSPGQQYEQY
j_gene: TRBJ2-3; d_gene: .; v_gene: TRBV10-3; CDR3aa: AISERPGTSDTQY
j_gene: TRBJ2-1; d_gene: .; v_gene: TRBV5-1; CDR3aa: ASSAAGFSYNEQF
j_gene: TRBJ1-3; d_gene: TRBD1; v_gene: TRBV6-6; CDR3aa: ASSYLGQGPGNTIY
j_gene: TRBJ2-7; d_gene: TRBD1; v_gene: TRBV6-5; CDR3aa: ASSYTGQGAGEQY
j_gene: TRBJ2-1; d_gene: .; v_gene: TRBV7-9; CDR3aa: ASSLVGGPLREQF
j_gene: TRBJ2-3; d_gene: .; v_gene: TRBV7-3; CDR3aa: ASSLAGRTDTQY
j_gene: TRBJ2-1; d_gene: TRBD2; v_gene: TRBV27; CDR3aa: ASTRGGGSSYNEQF